What follows are 16 T cell receptor beta chains derived from one specimen sequenced in a study of human T cells and chemical hapten exposure. Specified time point: patch test 3, about 24 weeks after DPC sensitization. Stated treatment: therapeutic diphenylcyclopropenone sensitization with weekly scalp DPC. MiXCR, applied by TCRdb to the RACE reads, yields one record per CDR3 protein. The table has 120,000 or so distinct CDR3 sequences, approximately 10% seen once. Sequences were derived from whole blood, sampled in connection with sensitization to the hapten diphenylcyclopropenone (DPC). The receptors come from a woman aged 50 to 65 with alopecia areata. Some clones in this sample may be carry-over from other donors' samples.

The V and J genes are TRBV7-2 and TRBJ2-3, with 9 nucleotides matching TRBD2. The CDR3 totals 16 residues. V dropped 1 base and J dropped 2; count of bases not matched to a gene: 4. Germline V gene sequence: CDR1 SGHTA, CDR2 FQGNSA. In DNA form, the CDR3 reads TGTGCCAGCAGCTTAGGCCCTAGCGGGAACACAGATACGCAGTATTTT. This translates into CASSLGPSGNTDTQYF.

There are a few counts of this clonotype. DNA of the CDR3: TGTGCCAGCAGCGACCCTTGGCGGGGGGGCGGGAAAGAGCAGTTCTTC. Protein sequence: CASSDPWRGGGKEQFF. This chain joins TRBV7-6 and TRBJ2-1; 9 bases line up with TRBD2. V lost 5 bases, J lost 10 bases, and 15 bases stayed unmatched. CDR1 SGHVS and CDR2 FNYEAQ come from the germline V gene. The CDR3 has 16 residues.

This clonotype came up a few times. This CDR3 reads CASSSGQGSEAFF. CDR3 in DNA: TGTGCCAGCAGTTCCGGACAGGGTTCCGAAGCTTTCTTT. The genes are TRBV6-2 or TRBV6-3 and TRBJ1-1, with TRBD1 identical over 8 bases. Germline V gene lookup returns CDR1 MNHEY and CDR2 SVGEGT. The CDR3 covers 13 residues. Trimming removed 4 bases from V and 8 bases from J; junction bases left unmatched: 6.

This clonotype was found many times. In nucleotides, the CDR3 is TGTGCCATCAGTGAGCGGGGAGATACGCAGTATTTT. Translated, it gives CAISERGDTQYF. V and J are TRBV10-3 and TRBJ2-3; possibly TRBD2 for D (5 bases). This CDR3 region has 12 residues. V lost 2 bases to trimming and J lost 5 bases, with 5 bases between them. Germline V gene lookup returns CDR1 ENHRY and CDR2 SYGVKD.

The V gene is TRBV6-5, the J gene TRBJ2-2; TRBD2 is a possible D gene (5 bases). This CDR3 has 15 amino acids. The V end was cut by 0 bases, the J end by 4 bases, with 9 bases between. Germline CDR1 and CDR2: MNHEY and SVGAGI. The DNA for the CDR3 is TGTGCCAGCAGTTACTCCAGAGGGTCCACCGGGGAGCTGTTTTTT. It yields the protein CASSYSRGSTGELFF.

In this sample, this clonotype turned up a few times. This chain links TRBV6-5 with TRBJ1-1, with no clear D. The CDR3 sequence is 11 residues long. CDR1 MNHEY and CDR2 SVGAGI come from the germline V gene. Deletions cut 4 bases from V and 8 bases from J, with 8 bases between. CDR3 loop: CASSSPGEAFF. In DNA form, the CDR3 reads TGTGCCAGCAGTTCCCCCGGGGAAGCTTTCTTT.

This clonotype was detected a few times. The chain combines TRBV6-5 with TRBJ2-7, with 9 bases that match TRBD2. The CDR3 totals 15 residues. The germline V gene has CDR1 MNHEY and CDR2 SVGAGI. V shed 6 bases and J 5 bases; nucleotides not matched to a gene: 11. The CDR3 coding sequence is TGTGCCAGCAGCCCAGCGGGGGGCTGGTACCACGAGCAGTACTTC. This gives the protein CASSPAGGWYHEQYF.

This clonotype appeared a few times. The chain employs TRBV6-5 and TRBJ1-2, with 8 nucleotides matching TRBD1. V dropped 6 bases and J dropped 4; count of bases not matched to a gene: 7. This CDR3 contains 14 residues. The germline V gene encodes CDR1 MNHEY and CDR2 SVGAGI. The DNA of the CDR3 is TGTGCCAGCAGGCCTACAGGGGGATTCTATGGCTACACCTTC. This encodes CASRPTGGFYGYTF.

J is TRBJ2-3 and V is TRBV20-1; 7 nucleotides align to TRBD2. Germline V gives CDR1 DFQATT, CDR2 SNEGSKA (reference sequence). Trimming took 0 bases from V and 2 from J; bases not matched to a gene: 8. The CDR3 is 16 amino acids. The CDR3 region is CSARDEASGYTDTQYF. The CDR3 coding sequence is TGCAGTGCTAGAGATGAGGCTAGCGGATACACAGATACGCAGTATTTT.

This clonotype was recorded a few times. This rearrangement joins TRBV29-1 to TRBJ1-2; 8 bases are a match to TRBD1. This CDR3 comprises 13 residues. With V trimmed by 6 bases and J by 4 bases, 7 bases remained unmatched. In germline, CDR1 is SQVTM, CDR2 ANQGSEA. CDR3 sequence reads: CSVGHRGAYGYTF. The CDR3 DNA sequence: TGCAGCGTGGGACACAGGGGGGCCTATGGCTACACCTTC.

This clonotype has only a few counts. The chain joins TRBV5-6 to TRBJ2-7; unclear D gene. The CDR3 runs to 12 residues. Germline V gene lookup returns CDR1 SGHDT and CDR2 YYEEEE. Trimming shortened V by 0 bases and J by 7 bases, and 8 bases separated the two germline ends. The CDR3 spells CASSLGPMEQYF. The DNA for the CDR3 is TGTGCCAGCAGCTTGGGGCCCATGGAGCAGTACTTC.

The rearrangement joins TRBV19 to TRBJ1-2, with TRBD1 matching over 7 bases. V gave up 6 bases and J gave up 4 bases; unmatched junction bases: 2. CDR3 length: 12 amino acids. Germline assignment: CDR1 LNHDA and CDR2 SQIVND (reference sequence). The CDR3 spells CASSRTGYGYTF. The DNA of the CDR3 is TGTGCCAGTAGCAGGACAGGCTATGGCTACACCTTC.

The chain joins TRBV28 to TRBJ2-4; D unresolved. CDR3 length equals 14 residues. Germline CDR1 reads MDHEN; CDR2 reads SYDVKM. V was pared by 3 bases and J by 0 bases, with 6 bases between. The CDR3 sequence is CASSLPSAKNIQYF. CDR3 DNA sequence: TGTGCCAGCAGTTTGCCGTCAGCCAAAAACATTCAGTACTTC.

This chain connects TRBV12-3 or TRBV12-4 to TRBJ1-1; weak D call: TRBD1 (6 bases). The V end was cut by 7 bases, the J end by 5 bases, with 20 bases between. The CDR3 has 15 residues. The CDR3: CASNQQGRMGTEAFF. CDR3 DNA: TGTGCCAGCAACCAACAGGGAAGGATGGGGACTGAAGCTTTCTTT.

This rearrangement joins TRBV7-8 to TRBJ2-2, with TRBD2 as a possible D gene (6 bases). Germline V CDR1 and CDR2: SGHVS, FQNEAQ. V lost 2 bases, J lost 3 bases, and 10 bases lay in between. This CDR3 is 15 amino acids long. The CDR3 region is CASSLRGDYTGELFF. The CDR3 nucleotides are TGTGCCAGCAGCTTACGAGGGGACTACACCGGGGAGCTGTTTTTT.

V is TRBV6-5 and J is TRBJ2-7; 8 bases line up with TRBD2. The CDR3 contains 16 residues. CDR1 and CDR2 (germline): MNHEY, SVGAGI. The V segment lost 8 bases and the J segment 2 bases; nucleotides outside the gene matches: 14. In DNA form, the CDR3 reads TGTGCCAGCCATCCCCGCGGGGTAGCGGGAACCTACGAGCAGTACTTC. It yields the protein CASHPRGVAGTYEQYF.